These 13 T cell receptor beta chains were sequenced from one sample in a study of CD8+ T cells in alopecia areata. Extracted from the samples, RNA was reverse transcribed into cDNA to serve as the sequencing template. This table comes from immunoSEQ multiplex PCR, and its TCRdb copy is limited to in-frame clones, with some not included. Seen here are fewer than 150,000 clones, over 50% observed once, and the top ten hold less than 5.5%. The sample here was CD4+ T cells sorted from blood, taken at week 0. Receptor source: a human donor with alopecia areata.

This sequence joins TRBV7-2 and TRBJ2-5; 11 bases are a match to TRBD2. The germline V gene encodes CDR1 SGHTA and CDR2 FQGNSA. This CDR3 has 16 residues. V lost 2 bases to trimming and J lost 5 bases; unmatched junction nucleotides: 7. The CDR3 spells CASSLSSGGAGETQYF. The DNA for the CDR3 is TGTGCCAGCAGCTTAAGTAGCGGGGGGGCCGGGGAGACCCAGTACTTC.

V gene TRBV5-4 combines with J gene TRBJ2-2, with a possible D match to TRBD2 (6 bases). CDR1 is SGHNT, CDR2 YYREEE, per germline (reference sequence). V lost 2 bases to trimming and J lost 4 bases, with 12 bases between them. The CDR3 is 15 residues long. The CDR3 is CASSFVGSGTGELFF. The CDR3 nucleotides are TGTGCCAGCAGCTTTGTCGGGAGTGGCACCGGGGAGCTGTTTTTT.

This clone occurred a few times. V is TRBV6-5 and J is TRBJ1-5; TRBD1 agrees at 9 bases. Looked up from germline, CDR1 is MNHEY and CDR2 is SVGAGI. Unmatched junction bases numbered 7, after V lost 6 bases and J lost 4 bases. The CDR3 is 15 residues long. The CDR3 loop reads CASSLSGTGNQPQHF. DNA for the CDR3: TGTGCCAGCAGCCTCTCCGGGACAGGGAATCAGCCCCAGCATTTT.

This clone was observed a few times. V is TRBV29-1 and J is TRBJ2-1; a weak D match, TRBD2 (5 bases). Deletions cut 5 bases from V and 2 bases from J, with 13 bases between. Germline V gene data show CDR1 as SQVTM and CDR2 as ANQGSEA. This CDR3 spans 14 amino acids. The CDR3 here is CSVSGPGTYNEQFF. CDR3 DNA: TGCAGCGTTAGTGGGCCGGGGACCTACAATGAGCAGTTCTTC.

J is TRBJ2-7 and V is TRBV27, with TRBD2 matching 10 bases. J was trimmed by 4 bases and V by 0 bases; bases with no gene match: 6. The CDR3 totals 16 residues. Per germline, CDR1 MNHEY and CDR2 SMNVEV (reference sequence). The chain's CDR3 is CASSLSRPSGSYEQYF. CDR3 in DNA: TGTGCCAGCAGTTTATCTAGGCCTAGCGGGAGTTACGAGCAGTACTTC.

The rearrangement links TRBV5-4 to TRBJ2-5, with no clear D. The germline V and J ends were trimmed by 0 bases and 3 bases, with 9 bases remaining between them. The CDR3 is made up of 14 amino acids. Germline V gene data show CDR1 as SGHNT and CDR2 as YYREEE (reference sequence). This chain's CDR3 is CASSLGLSEETQYF. CDR3 DNA: TGTGCCAGCAGCTTGGGACTTTCCGAAGAGACCCAGTACTTC.

This chain connects TRBV7-6 to TRBJ2-5, with 7 positions matching TRBD2. Germline CDR1 SGHVS, CDR2 FNYEAQ. This CDR3 region has 16 residues. Unmatched junction bases numbered 6, after V lost 1 base and J lost 1 base. CDR3 protein: CASSLVGGWLQETQYF. The DNA for the CDR3 is TGTGCCAGCAGCTTAGTCGGGGGGTGGCTCCAAGAGACCCAGTACTTC.

The V and J genes are TRBV6-6 and TRBJ2-1; TRBD1 matches at 9 bases. The V segment lost 6 bases and the J segment 1 base; nucleotides outside the gene matches: 4. The CDR3 totals 15 residues. Germline CDR1 and CDR2: MNHNY and SVGAGI (reference sequence). The CDR3 spells CASSAGTGSYNEQFF. CDR3 DNA sequence: TGTGCCAGCAGCGCCGGGACAGGGTCCTACAATGAGCAGTTCTTC.

This clone has just one count. The chain joins TRBV29-1 to TRBJ2-7, with 8 bases fitting TRBD1. This CDR3 contains 13 residues. Unmatched junction bases numbered 6, after V lost 6 bases and J lost 2 bases. Germline CDR1 reads SQVTM; CDR2 reads ANQGSEA. CDR3 DNA sequence: TGCAGCGTAGGACAGGGCGACGCCTACGAGCAGTACTTC. It translates to CSVGQGDAYEQYF.

This clone has a handful of counts. V usage is TRBV28 and J usage is TRBJ2-5, with 7 bases that match TRBD2. The CDR3 sequence is 15 residues long. CDR1 is MDHEN and CDR2 is SYDVKM in the germline V gene. V trimming: 4 bases; J trimming: 4 bases; junction bases outside the gene matches: 9. CDR3 amino acids: CASSSPGLAVETQYF. The CDR3 bases are TGTGCCAGCAGTTCACCCGGGCTAGCGGTAGAGACCCAGTACTTC.

The table lists this clone with a few counts. CDR3 sequence reads: CASNLGQGSGYTF. In DNA form, the CDR3 reads TGTGCCAGCAACCTGGGACAGGGAAGTGGCTACACCTTC. The chain employs TRBV6-5 and TRBJ1-2, with 9 positions matching TRBD1. Germline V gene sequence: CDR1 MNHEY, CDR2 SVGAGI. There are 13 residues in the CDR3. V was clipped by 7 bases and J by 7 bases; unmatched bases: 7.

This clone was counted a few times. The CDR3 DNA reads as TGCAGCGTTGTAAAGGGGATGAACACTGAAGCTTTCTTT. Amino acids: CSVVKGMNTEAFF. The chain joins TRBV29-1 to TRBJ1-1, with D possibly TRBD1 on 5 matching bases. From germline, CDR1 is SQVTM and CDR2 ANQGSEA. V was trimmed by 4 bases and J by 0 bases, leaving 9 bases between them. This CDR3 region has 13 residues.

Only a few counts were recorded for this clone. The chain recombines TRBV2 with TRBJ2-7; possibly TRBD1 for D (6 bases). The V end lost 11 bases, the J end lost 0 bases, and 8 bases lay between the germline ends. The CDR3 is 11 amino acids. Germline V gene lookup returns CDR1 SNHLY and CDR2 FYNNEI. In DNA, the CDR3 is TGTGCCTCGGACAGCTCCTACGAGCAGTACTTC. Its protein product is CASDSSYEQYF.